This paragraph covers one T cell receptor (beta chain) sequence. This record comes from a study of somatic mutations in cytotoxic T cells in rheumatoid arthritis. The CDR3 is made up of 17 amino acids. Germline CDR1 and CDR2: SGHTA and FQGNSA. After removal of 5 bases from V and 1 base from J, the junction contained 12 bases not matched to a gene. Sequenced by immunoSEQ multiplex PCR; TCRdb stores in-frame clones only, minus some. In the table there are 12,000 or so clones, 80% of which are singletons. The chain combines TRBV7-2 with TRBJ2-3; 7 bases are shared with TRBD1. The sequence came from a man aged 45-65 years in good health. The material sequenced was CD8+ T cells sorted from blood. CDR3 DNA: TGTGCCAGCAGCATGCCGACAGGGCCCGACCGCACAGATACGCAGTATTTT. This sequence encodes CASSMPTGPDRTDTQYF.